This TCR beta chain comes out of a study of PD-1 blockade in classical Hodgkin lymphoma. Turning to this clone: As yet, its antigen is unknown.

The CDR3 sequence is 13 residues long. Deletions cut 7 bases from V and 6 bases from J, with 13 bases between. Germline V lookup: CDR1 SNHLY, CDR2 FYNNEI. Study results and limitations: Patients with a complete response exhibited baseline diversity comparable to newly diagnosed patients. Newly diagnosed patients were reported to start with lower TCR diversity than healthy donors.

Generated by immunoSEQ multiplex PCR, the TCRdb table keeps only in-frame clones and is missing some. The sample yields 40,000 to 45,000 clones, about 77% seen once. Following autologous stem cell transplantation, relapse occurred in every patient, and exposure to brentuximab vedotin varied. Classifying best responses yielded complete response, partial response or progressive disease. The sequences come from peripheral blood mononuclear cells (PBMCs), collected at baseline. The TCR sequence derives from a human donor with classical Hodgkin lymphoma. J is TRBJ2-1 and V is TRBV2; D possibly corresponds to TRBD1 (5 bases). CDR3 nucleotides: TGTGCCAGCAACAGGTTCGCAGGCAATGAGCAGTTCTTC. It codes for CASNRFAGNEQFF. Supplemented by reference TRBV2 and TRBJ2-1, the full variable domain reads EPEVTQTPSHQVTQMGQEVILRCVPISNHLYFYWYRQILGQKVEFLVSFYNNEISEKSEIFDDQFSVERPDGSNFTLKIRSTKLEDSAMYFCASNRFAGNEQFFGPGTRLTVL.